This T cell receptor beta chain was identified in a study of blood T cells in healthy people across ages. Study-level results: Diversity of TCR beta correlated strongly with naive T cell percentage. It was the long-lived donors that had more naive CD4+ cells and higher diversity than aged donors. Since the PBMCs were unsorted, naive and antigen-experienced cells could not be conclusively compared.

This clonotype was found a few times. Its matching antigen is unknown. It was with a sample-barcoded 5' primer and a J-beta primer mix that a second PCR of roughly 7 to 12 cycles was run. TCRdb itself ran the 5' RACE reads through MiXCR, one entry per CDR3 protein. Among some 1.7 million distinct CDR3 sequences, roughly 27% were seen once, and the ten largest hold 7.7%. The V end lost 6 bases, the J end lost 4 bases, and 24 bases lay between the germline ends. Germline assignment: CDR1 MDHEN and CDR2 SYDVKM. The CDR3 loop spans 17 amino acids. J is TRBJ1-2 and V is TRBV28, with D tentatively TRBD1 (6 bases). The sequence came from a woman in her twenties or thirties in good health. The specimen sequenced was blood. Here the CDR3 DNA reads TGTGCCAGCAGGGCCCCTATAGGAGGGGGTCTAAGCTATGGCTACACCTTC. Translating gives CASRAPIGGGLSYGYTF.